A selection of T cell receptor beta chains follows, all from one sample in a study of blood T cell repertoires in COVID-19. Generated by immunoSEQ multiplex PCR, the TCRdb table keeps only in-frame clones and is missing some. The data contain more than 250,000 clones, more than 75% of them seen just once; the ten biggest clones take up roughly 5.3%. The source material was PBMCs or T cells enriched from blood (not recorded which). The receptors here all came from a young woman who had recovered from COVID-19. The CDR3 runs from the conserved cysteine through the conserved F or W. A D gene is named only where the DNA matches it firmly. The size field is filled for only some rows; it gives once, few, many or a size class.

cdr3_length: 16; d_call: TRBD2; j_call: TRBJ2-5; clone_size: -; v_call: TRBV7-6; cdr3_aa: CASSLITGGARWTQYF; cdr3_nt: TGTGCCAGCAGCTTAATCACCGGGGGGGCCCGATGGACCCAGTACTTC
cdr3_length: 12; d_call: -; j_call: TRBJ1-2; clone_size: -; v_call: TRBV12-3/TRBV12-4; cdr3_aa: CASRITGYGYTF; cdr3_nt: TGTGCCAGCAGGATTACAGGGTATGGCTACACCTTC
cdr3_length: 19; d_call: -; j_call: TRBJ1-5; clone_size: -; v_call: TRBV10-3; cdr3_aa: CAISEPIGRGTKGNQPQHF; cdr3_nt: TGTGCCATCAGTGAGCCTATAGGTCGGGGGACGAAGGGCAATCAGCCCCAGCATTTT
cdr3_length: 15; d_call: -; j_call: TRBJ1-3; clone_size: many; v_call: TRBV5-8; cdr3_aa: CASSFGGLSGNTIYF; cdr3_nt: TGTGCCAGCAGCTTTGGCGGTCTGTCTGGAAACACCATATATTTT
cdr3_length: 14; d_call: -; j_call: TRBJ1-4; clone_size: -; v_call: TRBV5-8; cdr3_aa: CASSLGQGNEKLFF; cdr3_nt: TGTGCCAGCAGCTTAGGGCAGGGAAATGAAAAACTGTTTTTT
cdr3_length: 12; d_call: -; j_call: TRBJ2-5; clone_size: -; v_call: TRBV19; cdr3_aa: CASSPSGETQYF; cdr3_nt: TGTGCCAGTAGTCCCTCCGGAGAGACCCAGTACTTC
cdr3_length: 15; d_call: TRBD1; j_call: TRBJ2-1; clone_size: -; v_call: TRBV6-5; cdr3_aa: CASSLRDRAKNEQFF; cdr3_nt: TGTGCCAGCAGCCTCCGGGACAGGGCAAAGAATGAGCAGTTCTTC
cdr3_length: 17; d_call: -; j_call: TRBJ2-1; clone_size: -; v_call: TRBV28; cdr3_aa: CASSSLLAKAVYNEQFF; cdr3_nt: TGTGCCAGCAGTTCACTTCTAGCAAAAGCTGTTTACAATGAGCAGTTCTTC
cdr3_length: 15; d_call: -; j_call: TRBJ2-7; clone_size: -; v_call: TRBV4-2; cdr3_aa: CASSHLEGANYEQYF; cdr3_nt: TGTGCCAGCAGCCACCTTGAGGGCGCCAACTACGAGCAGTACTTC
cdr3_length: 14; d_call: -; j_call: TRBJ2-5; clone_size: few; v_call: TRBV6-1; cdr3_aa: CASSEQAVRETQYF; cdr3_nt: TGTGCCAGCAGTGAACAGGCAGTCAGGGAGACCCAGTACTTC
cdr3_length: 12; d_call: -; j_call: TRBJ1-6; clone_size: -; v_call: TRBV11-2; cdr3_aa: CASSFADSPLHF; cdr3_nt: TGTGCCAGCAGCTTTGCGGATTCACCCCTCCACTTT
cdr3_length: 16; d_call: TRBD2; j_call: TRBJ2-2; clone_size: -; v_call: TRBV7-6; cdr3_aa: CASSPTVGGITGELFF; cdr3_nt: TGTGCCAGCAGCCCCACCGTGGGAGGGATCACCGGGGAGCTGTTTTTT
cdr3_length: 15; d_call: TRBD2; j_call: TRBJ2-7; clone_size: -; v_call: TRBV19; cdr3_aa: CASSSSGGIRYEQYF; cdr3_nt: TGTGCCAGTAGCAGCTCCGGGGGGATCCGGTACGAGCAGTACTTC
cdr3_length: 15; d_call: -; j_call: TRBJ1-2; clone_size: once; v_call: TRBV7-9; cdr3_aa: CASSSGVGGGYGYTF; cdr3_nt: TGTGCCAGCAGCTCAGGAGTCGGGGGAGGCTATGGCTACACCTTC
cdr3_length: 15; d_call: TRBD1; j_call: TRBJ2-7; clone_size: -; v_call: TRBV4-3; cdr3_aa: CASSLRDSLAYEQYF; cdr3_nt: TGCGCCAGCAGCTTGAGGGACAGCTTGGCGTACGAGCAGTACTTC
cdr3_length: 16; d_call: -; j_call: TRBJ2-7; clone_size: -; v_call: TRBV4-1; cdr3_aa: CASSQYLGGRRHEQYF; cdr3_nt: TGCGCCAGCAGCCAATACCTCGGGGGGCGGCGCCACGAGCAGTACTTC
cdr3_length: 11; d_call: -; j_call: TRBJ1-2; clone_size: -; v_call: TRBV20-1; cdr3_aa: CSARDRSAYTF; cdr3_nt: TGCAGTGCTAGAGACCGCAGTGCTTACACCTTC
cdr3_length: 14; d_call: TRBD1; j_call: TRBJ1-1; clone_size: once; v_call: TRBV19; cdr3_aa: CASSRGQGLTEAFF; cdr3_nt: TGTGCCAGTAGCAGAGGACAGGGCCTCACTGAAGCTTTCTTT
cdr3_length: 18; d_call: TRBD2; j_call: TRBJ2-3; clone_size: -; v_call: TRBV7-9; cdr3_aa: CASSPPFRLAGRGDTQYF; cdr3_nt: TGTGCCAGCAGCCCCCCCTTCCGACTAGCGGGGAGGGGAGATACGCAGTATTTT
cdr3_length: 15; d_call: -; j_call: TRBJ1-4; clone_size: -; v_call: TRBV4-1; cdr3_aa: CASSQPTGLNEKLFF; cdr3_nt: TGCGCCAGCAGCCAGCCTACAGGGCTAAATGAAAAACTGTTTTTT
cdr3_length: 15; d_call: TRBD1; j_call: TRBJ2-7; clone_size: -; v_call: TRBV19; cdr3_aa: CASRGVRQGSYEQYF; cdr3_nt: TGTGCCAGTAGGGGAGTGAGACAGGGATCCTACGAGCAGTACTTC
cdr3_length: 14; d_call: TRBD1; j_call: TRBJ2-7; clone_size: once; v_call: TRBV10-2; cdr3_aa: CASSESRAGGEQYF; cdr3_nt: TGCGCCAGCAGTGAGAGTAGGGCAGGGGGAGAGCAGTACTTC
cdr3_length: 14; d_call: TRBD1; j_call: TRBJ1-5; clone_size: -; v_call: TRBV11-3; cdr3_aa: CASSRTGLQQPQHF; cdr3_nt: TGTGCCAGCAGCCGGACAGGGCTTCAGCAGCCCCAGCATTTT
cdr3_length: 16; d_call: TRBD1; j_call: TRBJ2-3; clone_size: -; v_call: TRBV5-4; cdr3_aa: CASSSWTGEGTDTQYF; cdr3_nt: TGTGCCAGCAGCTCCTGGACAGGTGAAGGCACAGATACGCAGTATTTT
cdr3_length: 12; d_call: TRBD1; j_call: TRBJ1-1; clone_size: -; v_call: TRBV30; cdr3_aa: CAWSRDSTEAFF; cdr3_nt: TGTGCCTGGAGTCGGGACAGTACTGAAGCTTTCTTT
cdr3_length: 14; d_call: TRBD1; j_call: TRBJ2-3; clone_size: -; v_call: TRBV7-6; cdr3_aa: CASSRTGSTDTQYF; cdr3_nt: TGTGCCAGCAGCCGGACAGGGAGTACAGATACGCAGTATTTT
cdr3_length: 14; d_call: TRBD1; j_call: TRBJ1-3; clone_size: -; v_call: TRBV19; cdr3_aa: CASSRGSSGNTIYF; cdr3_nt: TGTGCCAGTAGCAGGGGGAGCTCTGGAAACACCATATATTTT
cdr3_length: 13; d_call: TRBD1; j_call: TRBJ1-1; clone_size: -; v_call: TRBV27; cdr3_aa: CASSGQGNTEAFF; cdr3_nt: TGTGCCAGCAGTGGACAGGGGAACACTGAAGCTTTCTTT
cdr3_length: 19; d_call: TRBD2; j_call: TRBJ2-3; clone_size: -; v_call: TRBV2; cdr3_aa: CASTPTSGGAMVGTDTQYF; cdr3_nt: TGTGCCAGCACCCCGACTAGCGGGGGGGCAATGGTGGGCACAGATACGCAGTATTTT
cdr3_length: 15; d_call: TRBD1; j_call: TRBJ2-5; clone_size: -; v_call: TRBV4-2; cdr3_aa: CASSQYDRGWETQYF; cdr3_nt: TGTGCCAGCAGCCAATATGACAGGGGGTGGGAGACCCAGTACTTC
cdr3_length: 17; d_call: -; j_call: TRBJ1-5; clone_size: -; v_call: TRBV19; cdr3_aa: CASTTRSVGASNQPQHF; cdr3_nt: TGTGCCAGTACTACTCGGAGTGTGGGGGCTAGCAATCAGCCCCAGCATTTT
cdr3_length: 18; d_call: TRBD2; j_call: TRBJ2-3; clone_size: -; v_call: TRBV24-1; cdr3_aa: CATSDSRLGGGNTDTQYF; cdr3_nt: TGTGCCACCAGTGATTCACGGCTTGGCGGGGGAAACACAGATACGCAGTATTTT
cdr3_length: 14; d_call: -; j_call: TRBJ1-1; clone_size: -; v_call: TRBV28; cdr3_aa: CASITTTGYFEAFF; cdr3_nt: TGTGCCAGCATAACTACCACAGGGTACTTTGAAGCTTTCTTT
cdr3_length: 15; d_call: -; j_call: TRBJ1-2; clone_size: -; v_call: TRBV7-8; cdr3_aa: CASSPRGGPNYGYTF; cdr3_nt: TGTGCCAGCAGCCCTAGGGGGGGGCCAAACTATGGCTACACCTTC
cdr3_length: 15; d_call: TRBD1; j_call: TRBJ2-7; clone_size: -; v_call: TRBV2; cdr3_aa: CASSATGLYSYEQYF; cdr3_nt: TGTGCCAGCAGCGCGACAGGGCTTTACTCCTACGAGCAGTACTTC
cdr3_length: 15; d_call: -; j_call: TRBJ1-3; clone_size: -; v_call: TRBV18; cdr3_aa: CASSPRQDSGNTIYF; cdr3_nt: TGTGCCAGCTCACCAAGACAGGACTCTGGAAACACCATATATTTT